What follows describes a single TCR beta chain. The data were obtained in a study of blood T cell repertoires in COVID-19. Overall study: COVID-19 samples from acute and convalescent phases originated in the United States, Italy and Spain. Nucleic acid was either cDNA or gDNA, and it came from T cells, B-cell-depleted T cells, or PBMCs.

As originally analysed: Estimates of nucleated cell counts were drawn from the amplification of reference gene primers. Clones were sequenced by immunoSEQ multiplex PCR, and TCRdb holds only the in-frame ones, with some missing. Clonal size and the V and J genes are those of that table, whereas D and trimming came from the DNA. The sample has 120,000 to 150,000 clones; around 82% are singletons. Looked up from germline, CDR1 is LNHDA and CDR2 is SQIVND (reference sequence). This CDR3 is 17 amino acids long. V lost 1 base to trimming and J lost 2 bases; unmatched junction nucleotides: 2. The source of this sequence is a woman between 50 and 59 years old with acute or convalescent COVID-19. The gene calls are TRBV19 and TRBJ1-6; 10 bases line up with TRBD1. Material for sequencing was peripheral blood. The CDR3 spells CASSIAGQGPYNSPLHF. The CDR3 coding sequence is TGTGCCAGTAGTATAGCGGGACAGGGGCCCTATAATTCACCCCTCCACTTT. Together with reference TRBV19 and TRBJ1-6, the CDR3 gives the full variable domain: DGGITQSPKYLFRKEGQNVTLSCEQNLNHDAMYWYRQDPGQGLRLIYYSQIVNDFQKGDIAEGYSVSREKKESFPLTVTSAQKNPTAFYLCASSIAGQGPYNSPLHFGNGTRLTVT.